This T cell receptor (beta chain) derives from a study of blood T cell repertoires in COVID-19. The method was immunoSEQ multiplex PCR; TCRdb's version includes in-frame clones alone and lacks a portion of them. The repertoire has around 160,000 clones, roughly 80% of them found once; the top ten carry roughly 7.7%. Sequencing was carried out using peripheral blood. The receptor comes from a human donor with acute or convalescent COVID-19. The donor label of this sample is uncertain.

In DNA, the CDR3 is TGTGCCAGCAGCCAATGGGGGCTCGGAGCTTTCTTT. This sequence encodes CASSQWGLGAFF. The V and J genes are TRBV3-1 (or the pseudogene TRBV3-2) and TRBJ1-1, with a weak D call TRBD1 (6 bases). Looked up from germline, CDR1 is LGHDT and CDR2 is YNNKEL (reference sequence). The CDR3 contains 12 residues. Trimming removed 2 bases from V and 10 bases from J, with 11 bases in between.